The rows below give T cell receptor beta chains drawn from one sample of a study of a mutant IDH1 vaccine in newly diagnosed glioma. Their specific antigens are unknown. Some clones are missing from TCRdb's copy, which holds only in-frame ones; the method was immunoSEQ multiplex PCR. The profile shows approximately 32,000 clones, approximately 53% of them singletons. The sequences come from PBMCs, collected from a glioma patient whose treatment included an IDH1 peptide vaccine. The receptors here all came from a woman between 18 and 29 years old with glioma. Both conserved end residues are part of each CDR3. Each record gives: CDR3 length, J gene, D gene, clone size, V gene, CDR3 protein, CDR3 DNA. D genes are given only for firm matches. Some rows mark clone size as missing; the rest say once, few, many or name a class of expanded clone.

len: 17
j_gene: TRBJ2-2
d_gene: -
abundance: -
v_gene: TRBV19
CDR3aa: CATSPGVRAVNTGELFF
CDR3nt: TGTGCCACCAGCCCGGGGGTCCGGGCCGTGAACACCGGGGAGCTGTTTTTT

len: 14
j_gene: TRBJ2-7
d_gene: TRBD2
abundance: -
v_gene: TRBV7-8
CDR3aa: CASSPLARSYEQYF
CDR3nt: TGTGCCAGCAGCCCACTAGCGAGAAGCTACGAGCAGTACTTC

len: 15
j_gene: TRBJ2-2
d_gene: TRBD1
abundance: -
v_gene: TRBV19
CDR3aa: CASRPPGQETGELFF
CDR3nt: TGTGCCAGTAGGCCGCCGGGACAGGAAACCGGGGAGCTGTTTTTT

len: 12
j_gene: TRBJ2-1
d_gene: -
abundance: -
v_gene: TRBV11-1
CDR3aa: CASSAQPGEQFF
CDR3nt: TGTGCCAGCAGCGCTCAACCCGGTGAGCAGTTCTTC

len: 15
j_gene: TRBJ2-1
d_gene: -
abundance: -
v_gene: TRBV4-3
CDR3aa: CASSQDRWGYNEQFF
CDR3nt: TGCGCCAGCAGCCAAGATCGATGGGGATACAATGAGCAGTTCTTC

len: 16
j_gene: TRBJ1-2
d_gene: TRBD1
abundance: few
v_gene: TRBV7-9
CDR3aa: CASSLGLGQAHYGYTF
CDR3nt: TGTGCCAGCAGCTTAGGATTGGGACAGGCGCACTATGGCTACACCTTC

len: 14
j_gene: TRBJ2-7
d_gene: TRBD1
abundance: -
v_gene: TRBV19
CDR3aa: CASSIRGQSYEQYF
CDR3nt: TGTGCCAGTAGTATCAGGGGGCAGTCCTACGAGCAGTACTTC

len: 18
j_gene: TRBJ1-2
d_gene: TRBD1
abundance: -
v_gene: TRBV28
CDR3aa: CASSQPGQLGTGNYGYTF
CDR3nt: TGTGCCAGCAGTCAGCCGGGACAGCTGGGAACAGGAAACTATGGCTACACCTTC

len: 15
j_gene: TRBJ1-3
d_gene: TRBD1
abundance: few
v_gene: TRBV2
CDR3aa: CASSGQGASGNTIYF
CDR3nt: TGTGCCAGCAGTGGACAGGGGGCGTCTGGAAACACCATATATTTT

len: 14
j_gene: TRBJ1-1
d_gene: TRBD1
abundance: -
v_gene: TRBV28
CDR3aa: CASSQGALGTEAFF
CDR3nt: TGTGCCAGCAGTCAGGGGGCCTTGGGCACTGAAGCTTTCTTT

len: 17
j_gene: TRBJ2-2
d_gene: TRBD2
abundance: -
v_gene: TRBV9
CDR3aa: CASSPASGGTNTGELFF
CDR3nt: TGTGCCAGCAGCCCCGCGAGCGGGGGGACGAACACCGGGGAGCTGTTTTTT

len: 17
j_gene: TRBJ2-2
d_gene: -
abundance: -
v_gene: TRBV11-2
CDR3aa: CASSLVGRAGDTGELFF
CDR3nt: TGTGCCAGCAGCTTAGTCGGGCGGGCAGGGGACACCGGGGAGCTGTTTTTT

len: 15
j_gene: TRBJ2-3
d_gene: TRBD2
abundance: -
v_gene: TRBV10-3
CDR3aa: CAISSGGSLTDTQYF
CDR3nt: TGTGCCATCAGCTCCGGGGGGTCTCTCACAGATACGCAGTATTTT

len: 14
j_gene: TRBJ2-7
d_gene: TRBD2
abundance: -
v_gene: TRBV10-3
CDR3aa: CAISGREGSGEQYF
CDR3nt: TGTGCCATCAGTGGACGGGAGGGTTCAGGGGAGCAGTACTTC

len: 16
j_gene: TRBJ2-5
d_gene: TRBD2
abundance: once
v_gene: TRBV27
CDR3aa: CASSSPGLAAQETQYF
CDR3nt: TGTGCCAGCAGTAGTCCGGGACTAGCGGCCCAAGAGACCCAGTACTTC

len: 15
j_gene: TRBJ2-7
d_gene: TRBD1
abundance: -
v_gene: TRBV7-9
CDR3aa: CASSSVRQGHVEQYF
CDR3nt: TGTGCCAGCAGCTCAGTCCGACAGGGTCACGTCGAGCAGTACTTC

len: 18
j_gene: TRBJ1-6
d_gene: -
abundance: -
v_gene: TRBV15
CDR3aa: CATSDLWRGEAKNSPLHF
CDR3nt: TGTGCCACCAGCGACCTTTGGAGGGGGGAAGCGAAAAATTCACCCCTCCACTTT

len: 14
j_gene: TRBJ2-7
d_gene: -
abundance: few
v_gene: TRBV5-1
CDR3aa: CASSPRLGLGEQYF
CDR3nt: TGCGCCAGCAGCCCCCGACTAGGTCTCGGCGAGCAGTACTTC

len: 14
j_gene: TRBJ1-1
d_gene: -
abundance: -
v_gene: TRBV19
CDR3aa: CASSMRGGITEAFF
CDR3nt: TGTGCCAGTAGTATGAGAGGGGGGATCACTGAAGCTTTCTTT

len: 15
j_gene: TRBJ2-1
d_gene: TRBD2
abundance: -
v_gene: TRBV5-6
CDR3aa: CASSWGLAGVGEQFF
CDR3nt: TGTGCCAGCAGCTGGGGACTAGCGGGAGTAGGTGAGCAGTTCTTC

len: 15
j_gene: TRBJ2-7
d_gene: TRBD1
abundance: -
v_gene: TRBV11-2
CDR3aa: CASSSVRDRTYEQYF
CDR3nt: TGTGCCAGCAGCTCCGTCCGGGACAGGACCTACGAGCAGTACTTC

len: 14
j_gene: TRBJ2-7
d_gene: TRBD1
abundance: -
v_gene: TRBV6-6
CDR3aa: CASTQGGPTYEQYF
CDR3nt: TGTGCCAGCACACAAGGGGGCCCCACCTACGAGCAGTACTTC

len: 14
j_gene: TRBJ2-2
d_gene: -
abundance: -
v_gene: TRBV9
CDR3aa: CASRGESNTGELFF
CDR3nt: TGTGCCAGCAGAGGGGAATCGAACACCGGGGAGCTGTTTTTT

len: 16
j_gene: TRBJ2-1
d_gene: TRBD1
abundance: -
v_gene: TRBV7-2
CDR3aa: CASSLAGTGVYNEQFF
CDR3nt: TGTGCCAGCAGCTTAGCGGGGACAGGGGTATACAATGAGCAGTTCTTC

len: 16
j_gene: TRBJ2-5
d_gene: -
abundance: -
v_gene: TRBV29-1
CDR3aa: CSVAGEAGRWGKTQYF
CDR3nt: TGCAGCGTTGCCGGGGAGGCAGGGAGGTGGGGAAAGACCCAGTACTTC

len: 16
j_gene: TRBJ2-3
d_gene: TRBD2
abundance: -
v_gene: TRBV14
CDR3aa: CASSQVAAGVADTQYF
CDR3nt: TGTGCCAGCAGCCAAGTAGCGGCGGGGGTAGCAGATACGCAGTATTTT

len: 13
j_gene: TRBJ2-1
d_gene: TRBD1
abundance: -
v_gene: TRBV7-9
CDR3aa: CASSWTGSNEQFF
CDR3nt: TGTGCCAGCAGCTGGACAGGTAGTAATGAGCAGTTCTTC

len: 15
j_gene: TRBJ2-1
d_gene: -
abundance: -
v_gene: TRBV18
CDR3aa: CASSPGVRGNNEQFF
CDR3nt: TGTGCCAGCTCACCAGGCGTCCGCGGGAACAATGAGCAGTTCTTC

len: 14
j_gene: TRBJ1-4
d_gene: -
abundance: few
v_gene: TRBV9
CDR3aa: CASSVGSSNEKLFF
CDR3nt: TGTGCCAGCAGCGTTGGCAGTTCTAATGAAAAACTGTTTTTT

len: 15
j_gene: TRBJ2-4
d_gene: -
abundance: -
v_gene: TRBV2
CDR3aa: CASSEEGLAKNIQYF
CDR3nt: TGTGCCAGCAGTGAGGAGGGGTTAGCCAAAAACATTCAGTACTTC

len: 16
j_gene: TRBJ2-1
d_gene: TRBD1
abundance: -
v_gene: TRBV27
CDR3aa: CASSGSGTGGGNEQFF
CDR3nt: TGTGCCAGCAGTGGATCCGGGACAGGGGGAGGGAATGAGCAGTTCTTC

len: 16
j_gene: TRBJ1-3
d_gene: TRBD1
abundance: -
v_gene: TRBV5-1
CDR3aa: CASSSRQGDSGNTIYF
CDR3nt: TGCGCCAGCAGCTCTCGACAGGGGGATTCTGGAAACACCATATATTTT

len: 16
j_gene: TRBJ2-3
d_gene: -
abundance: -
v_gene: TRBV9
CDR3aa: CASSVVPDLSTDTQYF
CDR3nt: TGTGCCAGCAGCGTAGTTCCGGACCTAAGCACAGATACGCAGTATTTT

len: 17
j_gene: TRBJ2-2
d_gene: -
abundance: few
v_gene: TRBV6-4
CDR3aa: CASSDLPGAVNTGELFF
CDR3nt: TGTGCCAGCAGTGACCTCCCCGGGGCGGTGAACACCGGGGAGCTGTTTTTT

len: 13
j_gene: TRBJ2-7
d_gene: TRBD1
abundance: -
v_gene: TRBV7-6
CDR3aa: CASSLQGAGEQYF
CDR3nt: TGTGCCAGCAGCTTACAGGGGGCAGGCGAGCAGTACTTC

len: 15
j_gene: TRBJ2-6
d_gene: -
abundance: -
v_gene: TRBV27
CDR3aa: CASSLSISGANVLTF
CDR3nt: TGTGCCAGCAGTTTATCGATCTCTGGGGCCAACGTCCTGACTTTC

len: 14
j_gene: TRBJ1-2
d_gene: -
abundance: few
v_gene: TRBV10-3
CDR3aa: CAISERQSLDGYTF
CDR3nt: TGTGCCATCAGTGAAAGACAGAGTCTAGATGGCTACACCTTC

len: 12
j_gene: TRBJ2-7
d_gene: -
abundance: -
v_gene: TRBV6-1
CDR3aa: CASFRTVYEQYF
CDR3nt: TGTGCCAGCTTCCGAACCGTGTACGAGCAGTACTTC

len: 19
j_gene: TRBJ1-1
d_gene: TRBD1
abundance: few
v_gene: TRBV9
CDR3aa: CASTGSTVPGDRVNTEAFF
CDR3nt: TGTGCCAGCACCGGCTCGACTGTACCAGGGGACAGGGTGAACACTGAAGCTTTCTTT

len: 16
j_gene: TRBJ2-7
d_gene: -
abundance: -
v_gene: TRBV15
CDR3aa: CATSRDSGTVNPEQYF
CDR3nt: TGTGCCACCAGCAGAGATAGCGGGACAGTTAACCCCGAGCAGTACTTC

len: 12
j_gene: TRBJ1-1
d_gene: -
abundance: few
v_gene: TRBV18
CDR3aa: CASSPSRAEAFF
CDR3nt: TGTGCCAGCTCACCGAGCCGCGCTGAAGCTTTCTTT

len: 15
j_gene: TRBJ1-6
d_gene: -
abundance: -
v_gene: TRBV27
CDR3aa: CASSTGTPYNSPLHF
CDR3nt: TGTGCCAGCAGTACGGGGACCCCCTATAATTCACCCCTCCACTTT

len: 14
j_gene: TRBJ1-1
d_gene: -
abundance: -
v_gene: TRBV5-1
CDR3aa: CASSSLSPNTEAFF
CDR3nt: TGCGCCAGCAGCTCGTTAAGTCCGAACACTGAAGCTTTCTTT

len: 13
j_gene: TRBJ1-1
d_gene: -
abundance: -
v_gene: TRBV7-6
CDR3aa: CASSLGGGTEAFF
CDR3nt: TGTGCCAGCAGCTTAGGAGGGGGCACTGAAGCTTTCTTT

len: 17
j_gene: TRBJ1-2
d_gene: TRBD1
abundance: -
v_gene: TRBV15
CDR3aa: CATSSPGTATRNYGYTF
CDR3nt: TGTGCCACCAGCAGCCCTGGGACAGCCACCAGAAACTATGGCTACACCTTC

len: 16
j_gene: TRBJ1-1
d_gene: -
abundance: few
v_gene: TRBV5-1
CDR3aa: CASRSRAAIMNTEAFF
CDR3nt: TGCGCCAGCAGATCGAGGGCCGCGATCATGAACACTGAAGCTTTCTTT

len: 15
j_gene: TRBJ2-6
d_gene: TRBD2
abundance: -
v_gene: TRBV7-8
CDR3aa: CASSLWGGGANVLTF
CDR3nt: TGTGCCAGCAGCTTATGGGGGGGTGGGGCCAACGTCCTGACTTTC

len: 15
j_gene: TRBJ2-7
d_gene: TRBD2
abundance: -
v_gene: TRBV7-6
CDR3aa: CASSFYSGVSGEQYF
CDR3nt: TGTGCCAGCAGCTTTTATAGCGGGGTATCGGGTGAGCAGTACTTC

len: 14
j_gene: TRBJ2-2
d_gene: -
abundance: -
v_gene: TRBV6-5
CDR3aa: CASSTVPFAGELFF
CDR3nt: TGTGCCAGCAGTACCGTTCCTTTCGCCGGGGAGCTGTTTTTT

len: 14
j_gene: TRBJ1-1
d_gene: TRBD1
abundance: -
v_gene: TRBV11-2
CDR3aa: CASSSGTVNTEAFF
CDR3nt: TGTGCCAGCAGCTCCGGGACAGTGAACACTGAAGCTTTCTTT

len: 18
j_gene: TRBJ2-1
d_gene: -
abundance: -
v_gene: TRBV23-1
CDR3aa: CASSQPLGRDRAYNEQFF
CDR3nt: TGCGCCAGCAGTCAGCCGCTGGGACGGGACCGAGCCTACAATGAGCAGTTCTTC

len: 12
j_gene: TRBJ2-1
d_gene: -
abundance: few
v_gene: TRBV7-9
CDR3aa: CASTPQTGEQFF
CDR3nt: TGTGCCAGCACCCCTCAGACCGGTGAGCAGTTCTTC

len: 15
j_gene: TRBJ1-5
d_gene: -
abundance: few
v_gene: TRBV7-2
CDR3aa: CASSLDSGKGQPQHF
CDR3nt: TGTGCCAGCAGCTTAGATTCAGGGAAGGGGCAGCCCCAGCATTTT